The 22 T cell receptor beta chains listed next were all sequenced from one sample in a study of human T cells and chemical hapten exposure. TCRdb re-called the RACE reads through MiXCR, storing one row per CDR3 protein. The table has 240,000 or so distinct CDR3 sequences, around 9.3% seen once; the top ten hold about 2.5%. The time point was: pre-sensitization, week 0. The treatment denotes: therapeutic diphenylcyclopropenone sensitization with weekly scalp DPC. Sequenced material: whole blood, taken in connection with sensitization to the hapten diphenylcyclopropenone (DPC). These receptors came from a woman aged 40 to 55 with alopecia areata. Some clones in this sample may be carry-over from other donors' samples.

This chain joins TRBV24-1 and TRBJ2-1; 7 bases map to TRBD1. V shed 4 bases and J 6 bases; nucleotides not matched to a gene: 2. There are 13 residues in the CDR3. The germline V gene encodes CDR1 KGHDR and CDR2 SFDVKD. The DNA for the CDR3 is TGTGCCACCAGTGAGGCAGGGGGCAATGAGCAGTTCTTC. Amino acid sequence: CATSEAGGNEQFF.

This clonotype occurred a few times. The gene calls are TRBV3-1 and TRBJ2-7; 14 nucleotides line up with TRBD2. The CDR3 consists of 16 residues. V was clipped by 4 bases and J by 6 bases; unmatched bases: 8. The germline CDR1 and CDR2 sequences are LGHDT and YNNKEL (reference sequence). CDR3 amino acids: CASSPRTSGRPLEQYF. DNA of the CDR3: TGTGCCAGCAGCCCCCGGACTAGCGGGAGGCCTCTCGAGCAGTACTTC.

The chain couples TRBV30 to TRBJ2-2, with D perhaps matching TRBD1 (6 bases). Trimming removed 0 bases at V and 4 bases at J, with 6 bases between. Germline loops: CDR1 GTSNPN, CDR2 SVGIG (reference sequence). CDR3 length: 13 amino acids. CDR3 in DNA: TGTGCCTGGAGTGTAGGGGGCACCGGGGAGCTGTTTTTT. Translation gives CAWSVGGTGELFF.

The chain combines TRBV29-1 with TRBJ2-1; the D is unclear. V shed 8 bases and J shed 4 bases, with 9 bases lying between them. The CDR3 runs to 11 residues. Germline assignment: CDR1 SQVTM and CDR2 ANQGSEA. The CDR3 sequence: CSTEKYNEQFF. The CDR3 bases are TGCAGCACGGAAAAATACAATGAGCAGTTCTTC.

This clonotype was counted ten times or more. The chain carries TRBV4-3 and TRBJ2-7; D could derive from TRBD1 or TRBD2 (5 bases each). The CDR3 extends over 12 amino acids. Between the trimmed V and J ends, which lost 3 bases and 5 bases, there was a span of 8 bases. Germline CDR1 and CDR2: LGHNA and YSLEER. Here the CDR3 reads CASSQQGDEQYF. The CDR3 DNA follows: TGCGCCAGCAGCCAGCAGGGAGACGAGCAGTACTTC.

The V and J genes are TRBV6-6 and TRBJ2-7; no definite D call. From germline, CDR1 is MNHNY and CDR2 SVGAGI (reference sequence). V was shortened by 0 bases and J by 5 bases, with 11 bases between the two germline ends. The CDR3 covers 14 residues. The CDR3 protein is CASSYSPDLDEQYF. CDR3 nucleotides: TGTGCCAGCAGTTACTCTCCAGACTTAGACGAGCAGTACTTC.

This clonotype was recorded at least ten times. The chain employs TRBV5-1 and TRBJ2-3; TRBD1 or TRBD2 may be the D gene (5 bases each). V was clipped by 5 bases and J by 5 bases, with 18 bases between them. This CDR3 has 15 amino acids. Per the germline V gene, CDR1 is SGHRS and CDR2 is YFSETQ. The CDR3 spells CASSPGRRGEDTQYF. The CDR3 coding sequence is TGCGCCAGCAGTCCGGGGCGGAGAGGGGAAGATACGCAGTATTTT.

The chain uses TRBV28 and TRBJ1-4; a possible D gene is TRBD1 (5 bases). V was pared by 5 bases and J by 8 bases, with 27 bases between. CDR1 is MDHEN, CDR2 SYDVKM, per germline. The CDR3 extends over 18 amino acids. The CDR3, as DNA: TGTGCCAGCAGTCCCAGGGCCATCCTCGGGTTCCTTGGGGAAAAACTGTTTTTT. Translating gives CASSPRAILGFLGEKLFF.

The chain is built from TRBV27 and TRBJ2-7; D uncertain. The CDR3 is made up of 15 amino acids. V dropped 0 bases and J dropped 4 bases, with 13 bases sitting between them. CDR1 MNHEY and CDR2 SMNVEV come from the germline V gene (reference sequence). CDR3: CASSLSSPATYEQYF. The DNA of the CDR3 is TGTGCCAGCAGTTTATCGTCCCCGGCGACTTACGAGCAGTACTTC.

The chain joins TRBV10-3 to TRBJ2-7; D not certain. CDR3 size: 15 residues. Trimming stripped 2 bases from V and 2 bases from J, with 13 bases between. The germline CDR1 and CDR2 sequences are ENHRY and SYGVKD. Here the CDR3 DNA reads TGTGCCATCAGTGAGGCTTTGGCCGGAGCCTACGAGCAGTACTTC. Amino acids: CAISEALAGAYEQYF.

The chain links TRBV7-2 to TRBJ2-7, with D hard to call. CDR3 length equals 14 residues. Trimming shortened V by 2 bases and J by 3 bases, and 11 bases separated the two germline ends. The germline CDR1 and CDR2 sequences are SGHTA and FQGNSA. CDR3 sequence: CASSLRRNNYEQYF. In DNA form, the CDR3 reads TGTGCCAGCAGCTTAAGGCGGAACAACTACGAGCAGTACTTC.

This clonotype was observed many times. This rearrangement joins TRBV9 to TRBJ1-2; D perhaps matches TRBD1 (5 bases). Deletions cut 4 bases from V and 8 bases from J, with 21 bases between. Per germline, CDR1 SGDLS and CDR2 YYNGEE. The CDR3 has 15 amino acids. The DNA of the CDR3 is TGTGCCAGCAGCCCAGATCCGGGACGCCGGGAGGGCTACACCTTC. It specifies CASSPDPGRREGYTF.

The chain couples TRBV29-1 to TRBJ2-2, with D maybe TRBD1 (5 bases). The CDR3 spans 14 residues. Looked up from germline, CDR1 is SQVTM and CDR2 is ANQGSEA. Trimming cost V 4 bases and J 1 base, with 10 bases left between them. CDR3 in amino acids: CSVGRGQNTGELFF. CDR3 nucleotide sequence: TGCAGCGTTGGTAGGGGCCAGAACACCGGGGAGCTGTTTTTT.

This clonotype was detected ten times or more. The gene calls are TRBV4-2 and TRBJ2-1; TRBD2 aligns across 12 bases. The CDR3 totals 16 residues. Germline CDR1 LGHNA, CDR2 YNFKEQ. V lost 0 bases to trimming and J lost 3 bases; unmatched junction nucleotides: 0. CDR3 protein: CASSQEGLAGYNEQFF. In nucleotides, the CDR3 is TGTGCCAGCAGCCAAGAGGGACTAGCGGGCTACAATGAGCAGTTCTTC.

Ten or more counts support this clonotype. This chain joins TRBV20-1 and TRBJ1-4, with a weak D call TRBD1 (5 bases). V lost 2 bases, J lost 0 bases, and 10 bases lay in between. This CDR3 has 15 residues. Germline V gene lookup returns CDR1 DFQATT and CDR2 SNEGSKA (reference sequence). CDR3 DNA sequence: TGCAGTGCTAGACGGGACGCCTCAACTAATGAAAAACTGTTTTTT. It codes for CSARRDASTNEKLFF.

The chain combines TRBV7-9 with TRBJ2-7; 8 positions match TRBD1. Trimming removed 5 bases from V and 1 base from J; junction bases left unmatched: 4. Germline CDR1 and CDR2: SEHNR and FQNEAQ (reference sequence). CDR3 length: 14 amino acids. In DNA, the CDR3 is TGTGCCAGCAGCCCGGGACAGGAGTCCTACGAGCAGTACTTC. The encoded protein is CASSPGQESYEQYF.

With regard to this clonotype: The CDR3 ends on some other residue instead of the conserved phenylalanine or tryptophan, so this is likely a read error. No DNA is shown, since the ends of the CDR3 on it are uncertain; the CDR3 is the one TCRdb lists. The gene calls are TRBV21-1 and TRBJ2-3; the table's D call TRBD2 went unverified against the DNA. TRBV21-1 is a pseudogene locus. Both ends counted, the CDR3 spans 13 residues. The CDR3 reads CASSRASGPNKYD.

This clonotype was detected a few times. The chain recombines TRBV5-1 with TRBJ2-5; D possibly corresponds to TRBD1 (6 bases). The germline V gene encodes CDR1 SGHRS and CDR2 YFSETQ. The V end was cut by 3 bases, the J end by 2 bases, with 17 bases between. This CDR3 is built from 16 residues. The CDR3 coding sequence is TGCGCCAGCAGCTGGGTGGGGGCTACCAAACAAGAGACCCAGTACTTC. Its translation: CASSWVGATKQETQYF.

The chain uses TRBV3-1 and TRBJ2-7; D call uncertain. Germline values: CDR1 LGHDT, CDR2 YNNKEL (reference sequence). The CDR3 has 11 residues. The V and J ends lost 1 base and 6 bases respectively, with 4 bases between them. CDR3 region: CASSQVAEQYF. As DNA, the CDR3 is TGTGCCAGCAGCCAAGTAGCCGAGCAGTACTTC.

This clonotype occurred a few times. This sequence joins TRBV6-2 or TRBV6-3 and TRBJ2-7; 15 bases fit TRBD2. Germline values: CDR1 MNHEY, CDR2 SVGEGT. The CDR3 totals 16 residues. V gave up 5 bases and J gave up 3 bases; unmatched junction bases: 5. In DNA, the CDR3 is TGTGCCAGCAGTCCCGGGACTAGCGGGAGGAGCTACGAGCAGTACTTC. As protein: CASSPGTSGRSYEQYF.

The CDR3 loop reads CASSVGPYNSPLHF. CDR3 coding DNA: TGTGCCAGCAGCGTAGGACCGTATAATTCACCCCTCCACTTT. The gene calls are TRBV9 and TRBJ1-6; D is uncertain. The CDR3 runs to 14 residues. Germline loops: CDR1 SGDLS, CDR2 YYNGEE. V shed 0 bases and J shed 4 bases, with 5 bases lying between them.

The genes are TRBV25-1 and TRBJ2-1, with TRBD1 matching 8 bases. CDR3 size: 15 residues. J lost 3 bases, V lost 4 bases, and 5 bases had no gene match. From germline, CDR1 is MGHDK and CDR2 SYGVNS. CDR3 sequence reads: CASSGTGIHYNEQFF. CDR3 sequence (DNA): TGTGCCAGCAGTGGGACAGGGATCCACTACAATGAGCAGTTCTTC.